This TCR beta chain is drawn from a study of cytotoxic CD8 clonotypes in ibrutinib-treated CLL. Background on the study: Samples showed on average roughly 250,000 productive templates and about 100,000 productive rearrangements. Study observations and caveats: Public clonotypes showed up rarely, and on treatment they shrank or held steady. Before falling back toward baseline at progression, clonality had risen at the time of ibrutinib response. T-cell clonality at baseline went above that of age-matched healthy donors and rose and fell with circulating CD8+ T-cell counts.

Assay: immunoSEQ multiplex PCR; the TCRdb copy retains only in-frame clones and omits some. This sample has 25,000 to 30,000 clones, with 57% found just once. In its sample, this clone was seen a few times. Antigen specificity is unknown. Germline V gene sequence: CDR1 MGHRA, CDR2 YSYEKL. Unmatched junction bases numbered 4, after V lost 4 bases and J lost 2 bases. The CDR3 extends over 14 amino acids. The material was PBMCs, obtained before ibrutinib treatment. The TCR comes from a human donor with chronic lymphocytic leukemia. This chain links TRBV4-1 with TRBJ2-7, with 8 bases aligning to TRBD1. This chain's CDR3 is CASSLKTGAYEQYF. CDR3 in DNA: TGCGCCAGCAGCCTGAAGACAGGGGCCTACGAGCAGTACTTC.